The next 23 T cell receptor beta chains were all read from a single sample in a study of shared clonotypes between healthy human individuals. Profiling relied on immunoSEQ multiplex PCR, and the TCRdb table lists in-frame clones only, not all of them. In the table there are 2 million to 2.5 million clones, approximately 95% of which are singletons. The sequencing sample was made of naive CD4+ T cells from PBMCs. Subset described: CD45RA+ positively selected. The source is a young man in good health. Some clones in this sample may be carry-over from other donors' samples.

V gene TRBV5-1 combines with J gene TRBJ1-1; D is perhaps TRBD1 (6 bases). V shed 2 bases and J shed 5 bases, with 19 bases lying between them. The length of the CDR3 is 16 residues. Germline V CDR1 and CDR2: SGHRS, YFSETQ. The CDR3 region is CASSFEAGVGWTEAFF. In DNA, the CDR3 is TGCGCCAGCAGCTTTGAGGCAGGGGTAGGGTGGACTGAAGCTTTCTTT.

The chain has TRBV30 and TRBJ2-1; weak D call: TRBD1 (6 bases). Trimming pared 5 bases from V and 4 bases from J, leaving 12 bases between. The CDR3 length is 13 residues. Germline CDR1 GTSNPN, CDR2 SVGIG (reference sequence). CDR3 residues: CAWDTGFYNEQFF. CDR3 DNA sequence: TGTGCCTGGGACACAGGGTTTTACAATGAGCAGTTCTTC.

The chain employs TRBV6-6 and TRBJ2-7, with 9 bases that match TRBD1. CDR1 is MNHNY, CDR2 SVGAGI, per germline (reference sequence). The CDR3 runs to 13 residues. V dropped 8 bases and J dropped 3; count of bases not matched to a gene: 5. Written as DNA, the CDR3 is TGTGCCAGCCGGGGGACAGGGCACTACGAGCAGTACTTC. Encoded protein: CASRGTGHYEQYF.

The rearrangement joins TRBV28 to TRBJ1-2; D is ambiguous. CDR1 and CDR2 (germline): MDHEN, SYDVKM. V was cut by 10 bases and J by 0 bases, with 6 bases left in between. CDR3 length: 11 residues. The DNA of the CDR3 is TGTGCCACCGGCCCTAACTATGGCTACACCTTC. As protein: CATGPNYGYTF.

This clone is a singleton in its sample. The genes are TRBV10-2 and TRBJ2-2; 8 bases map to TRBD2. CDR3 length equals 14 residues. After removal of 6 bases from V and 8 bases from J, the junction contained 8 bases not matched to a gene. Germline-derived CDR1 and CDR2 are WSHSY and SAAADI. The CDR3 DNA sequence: TGCGCCAGCAGGGGGTTAGCGGGATCAGGGGAGCTGTTTTTT. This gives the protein CASRGLAGSGELFF.

This CDR3 is CASSDVMPQYF. CDR3 nucleotide sequence: TGTGCCAGCAGCGACGTCATGCCCCAGTACTTC. This chain joins TRBV6-6 and TRBJ2-5, with D unresolved. Per germline, CDR1 MNHNY and CDR2 SVGAGI (reference sequence). The CDR3 sequence is 11 residues long. V lost 6 bases and J lost 9, with 11 bases in between.

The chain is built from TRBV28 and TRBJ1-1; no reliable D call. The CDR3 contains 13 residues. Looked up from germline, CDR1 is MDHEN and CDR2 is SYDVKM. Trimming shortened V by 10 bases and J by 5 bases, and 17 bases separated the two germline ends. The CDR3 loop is CAIVKSGRTEAFF. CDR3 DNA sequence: TGTGCCATCGTCAAATCAGGTAGGACTGAAGCTTTCTTT.

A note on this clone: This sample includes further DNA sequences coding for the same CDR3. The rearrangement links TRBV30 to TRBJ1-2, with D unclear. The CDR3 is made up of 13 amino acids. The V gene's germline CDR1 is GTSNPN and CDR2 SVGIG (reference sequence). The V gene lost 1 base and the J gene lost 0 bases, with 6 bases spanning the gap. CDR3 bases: TGTGCCTGGAGTGGCGGGACTAACTATGGCTACACCTTC. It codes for CAWSGGTNYGYTF.

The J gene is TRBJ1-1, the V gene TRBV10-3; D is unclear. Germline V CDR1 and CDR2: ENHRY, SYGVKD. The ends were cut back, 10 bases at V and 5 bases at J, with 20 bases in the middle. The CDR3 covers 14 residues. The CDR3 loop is CATSREGMGTEAFF. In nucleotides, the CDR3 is TGTGCCACCTCCCGGGAGGGTATGGGGACTGAAGCTTTCTTT.

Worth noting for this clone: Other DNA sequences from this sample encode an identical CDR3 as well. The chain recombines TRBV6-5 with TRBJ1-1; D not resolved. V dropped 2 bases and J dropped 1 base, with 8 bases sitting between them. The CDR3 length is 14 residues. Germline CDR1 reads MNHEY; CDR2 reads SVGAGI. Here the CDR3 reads CASSYRRRNTEAFF. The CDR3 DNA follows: TGTGCCAGCAGTTACCGGCGAAGGAACACTGAAGCTTTCTTT.

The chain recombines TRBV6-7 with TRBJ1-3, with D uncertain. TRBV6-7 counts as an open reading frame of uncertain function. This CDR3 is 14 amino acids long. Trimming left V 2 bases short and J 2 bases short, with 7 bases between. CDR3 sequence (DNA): TGTGCCAGCAGTTACGGGTGGGCTGGAAACACCATATATTTT. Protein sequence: CASSYGWAGNTIYF.

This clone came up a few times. The CDR3 sequence is CASSYSGTTNYGYTF. The DNA for the CDR3 is TGTGCCAGCAGTTACTCGGGGACAACTAACTATGGCTACACCTTC. This rearrangement joins TRBV6-5 to TRBJ1-2; D might be TRBD1 (6 bases). The germline gives CDR1 MNHEY, CDR2 SVGAGI. The CDR3 consists of 15 residues. The germline V and J ends were trimmed by 0 bases and 0 bases, with 8 bases remaining between them.

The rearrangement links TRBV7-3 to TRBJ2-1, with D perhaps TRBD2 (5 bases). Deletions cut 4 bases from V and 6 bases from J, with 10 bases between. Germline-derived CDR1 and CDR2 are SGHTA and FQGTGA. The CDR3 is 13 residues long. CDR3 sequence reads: CASSWMRANEQFF. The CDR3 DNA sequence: TGTGCCAGCAGCTGGATGAGGGCCAATGAGCAGTTCTTC.

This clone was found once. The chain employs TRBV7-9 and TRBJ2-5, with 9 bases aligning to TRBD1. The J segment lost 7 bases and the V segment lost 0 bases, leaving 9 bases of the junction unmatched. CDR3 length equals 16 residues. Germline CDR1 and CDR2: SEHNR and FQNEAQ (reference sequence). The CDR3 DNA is TGTGCCAGCAGCTTAGCCCCGGGACAGGGCCGGGGGACCCAGTACTTC. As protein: CASSLAPGQGRGTQYF.

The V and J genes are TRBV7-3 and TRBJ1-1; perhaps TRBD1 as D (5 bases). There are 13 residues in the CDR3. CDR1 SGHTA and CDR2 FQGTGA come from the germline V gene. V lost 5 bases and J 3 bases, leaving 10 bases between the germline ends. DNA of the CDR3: TGTGCCAGCAGCCCCTCGGGGCACACTGAAGCTTTCTTT. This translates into CASSPSGHTEAFF.

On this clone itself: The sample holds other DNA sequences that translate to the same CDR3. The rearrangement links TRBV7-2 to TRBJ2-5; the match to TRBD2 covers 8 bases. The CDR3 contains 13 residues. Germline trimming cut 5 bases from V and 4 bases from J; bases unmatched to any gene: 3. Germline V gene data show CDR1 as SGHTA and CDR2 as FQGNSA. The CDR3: CASSGGRRETQYF. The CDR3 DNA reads TGTGCCAGCAGCGGCGGGAGGAGAGAGACCCAGTACTTC. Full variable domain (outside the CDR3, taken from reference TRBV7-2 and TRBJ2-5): GAGVSQSPSNKVTEKGKDVELRCDPISGHTALYWYRQSLGQGLEFLIYFQGNSAPDKSGLPSDRFSAERTGGSVSTLTIQRTQQEDSAVYLCASSGGRRETQYFGPGTRLLVL.

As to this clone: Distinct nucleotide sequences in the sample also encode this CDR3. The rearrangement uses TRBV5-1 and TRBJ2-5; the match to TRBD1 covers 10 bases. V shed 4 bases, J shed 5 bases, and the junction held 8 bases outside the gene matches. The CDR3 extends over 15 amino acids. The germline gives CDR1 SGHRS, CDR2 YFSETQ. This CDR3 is CASSLRQGAGETQYF. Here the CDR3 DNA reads TGCGCCAGCAGCCTGAGACAGGGGGCCGGGGAGACCCAGTACTTC.

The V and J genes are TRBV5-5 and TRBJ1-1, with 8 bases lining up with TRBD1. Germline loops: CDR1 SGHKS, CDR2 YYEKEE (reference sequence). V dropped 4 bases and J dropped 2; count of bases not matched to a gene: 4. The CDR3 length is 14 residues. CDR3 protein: CASSRGQVNTEAFF. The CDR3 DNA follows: TGTGCCAGCAGCAGGGGACAGGTAAACACTGAAGCTTTCTTT.

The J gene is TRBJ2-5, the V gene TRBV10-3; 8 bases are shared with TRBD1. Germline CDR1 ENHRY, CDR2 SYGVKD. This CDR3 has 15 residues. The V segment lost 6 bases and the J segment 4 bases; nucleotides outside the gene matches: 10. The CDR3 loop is CAISPTGTGGETQYF. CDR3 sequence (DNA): TGTGCCATCAGCCCCACCGGGACAGGAGGAGAGACCCAGTACTTC.

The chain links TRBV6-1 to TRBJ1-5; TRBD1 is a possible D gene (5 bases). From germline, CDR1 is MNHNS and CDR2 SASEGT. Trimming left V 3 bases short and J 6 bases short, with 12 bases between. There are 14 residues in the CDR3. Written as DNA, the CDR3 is TGTGCCAGCAGTGAGGGGCAGCCCGGTCAGCCCCAGCATTTT. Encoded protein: CASSEGQPGQPQHF.

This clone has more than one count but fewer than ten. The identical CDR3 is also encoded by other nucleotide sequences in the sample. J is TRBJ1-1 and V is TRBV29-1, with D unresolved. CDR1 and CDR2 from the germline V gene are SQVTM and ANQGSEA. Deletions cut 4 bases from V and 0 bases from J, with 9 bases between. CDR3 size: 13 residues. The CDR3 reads CSVVRTLNTEAFF. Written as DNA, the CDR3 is TGCAGCGTTGTTCGTACCCTGAACACTGAAGCTTTCTTT.

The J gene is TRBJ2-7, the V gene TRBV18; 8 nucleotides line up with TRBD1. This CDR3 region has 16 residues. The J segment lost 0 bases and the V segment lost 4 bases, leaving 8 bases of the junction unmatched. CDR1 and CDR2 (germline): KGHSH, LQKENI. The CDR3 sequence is CASSLIRTGSSYEQYF. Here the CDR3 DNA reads TGTGCCAGCTCACTGATCCGGACAGGGAGCTCCTACGAGCAGTACTTC.

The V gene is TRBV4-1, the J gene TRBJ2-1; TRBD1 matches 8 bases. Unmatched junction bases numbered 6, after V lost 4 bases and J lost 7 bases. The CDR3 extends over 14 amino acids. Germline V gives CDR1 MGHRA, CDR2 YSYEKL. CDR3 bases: TGCGCCAGCAGCCCTATCAGGGGGCGTAATGAGCAGTTCTTC. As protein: CASSPIRGRNEQFF.